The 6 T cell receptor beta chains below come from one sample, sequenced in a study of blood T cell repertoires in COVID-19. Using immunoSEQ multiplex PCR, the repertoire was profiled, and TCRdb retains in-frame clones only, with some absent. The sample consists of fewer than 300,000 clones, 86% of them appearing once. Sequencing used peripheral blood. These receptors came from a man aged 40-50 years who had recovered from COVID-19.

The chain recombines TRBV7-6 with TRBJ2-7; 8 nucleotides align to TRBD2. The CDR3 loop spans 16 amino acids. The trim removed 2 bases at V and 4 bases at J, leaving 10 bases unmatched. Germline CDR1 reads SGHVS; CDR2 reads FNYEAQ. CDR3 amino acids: CASSLRTSGYLYEQYF. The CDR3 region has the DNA TGTGCCAGCAGCTTACGCACTAGCGGATATTTATACGAGCAGTACTTC. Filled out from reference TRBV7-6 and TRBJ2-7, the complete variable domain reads GAGVSQSPRYKVTKRGQDVALRCDPISGHVSLYWYRQALGQGPEFLTYFNYEAQQDKSGLPNDRFSAERPEGSISTLTIQRTEQRDSAMYRCASSLRTSGYLYEQYFGPGTRLTVT.

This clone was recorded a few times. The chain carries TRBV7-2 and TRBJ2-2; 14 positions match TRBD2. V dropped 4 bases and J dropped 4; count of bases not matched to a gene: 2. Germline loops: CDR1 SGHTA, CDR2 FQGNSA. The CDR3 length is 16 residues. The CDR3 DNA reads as TGTGCCAGCAGCTCAGGACTAGCGGGGGGCACCGGGGAGCTGTTTTTT. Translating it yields CASSSGLAGGTGELFF.

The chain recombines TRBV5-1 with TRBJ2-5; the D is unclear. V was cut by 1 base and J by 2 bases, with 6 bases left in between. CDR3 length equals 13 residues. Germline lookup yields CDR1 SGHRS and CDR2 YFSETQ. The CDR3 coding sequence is TGCGCCAGCAGCTTGAAACAGCAAGAGACCCAGTACTTC. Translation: CASSLKQQETQYF.

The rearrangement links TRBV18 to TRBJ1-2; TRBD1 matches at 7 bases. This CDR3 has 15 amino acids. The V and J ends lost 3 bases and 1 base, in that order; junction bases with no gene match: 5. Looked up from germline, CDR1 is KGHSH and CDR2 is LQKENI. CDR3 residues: CASSPPGQNNYGYTF. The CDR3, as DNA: TGTGCCAGCTCACCTCCGGGACAGAATAACTATGGCTACACCTTC. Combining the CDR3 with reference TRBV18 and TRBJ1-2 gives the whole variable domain NAGVMQNPRHLVRRRGQEARLRCSPMKGHSHVYWYRQLPEEGLKFMVYLQKENIIDESGMPKERFSAEFPKEGPSILRIQQVVRGDSAAYFCASSPPGQNNYGYTFGSGTRLTVV.

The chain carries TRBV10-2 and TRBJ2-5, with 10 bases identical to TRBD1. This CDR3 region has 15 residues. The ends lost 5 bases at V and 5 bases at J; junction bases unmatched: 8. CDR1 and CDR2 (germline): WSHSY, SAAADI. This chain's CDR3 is CASSRTGTGVETQYF. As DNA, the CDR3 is TGCGCCAGCAGTAGGACCGGGACAGGGGTTGAGACCCAGTACTTC.

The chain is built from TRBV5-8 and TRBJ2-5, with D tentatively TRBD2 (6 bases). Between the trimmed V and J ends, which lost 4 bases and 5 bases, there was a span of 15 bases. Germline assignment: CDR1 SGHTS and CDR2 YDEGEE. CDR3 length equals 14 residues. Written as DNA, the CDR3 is TGTGCCAGCAGCCCGGGACTGCGAGGGGAGACCCAGTACTTC. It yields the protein CASSPGLRGETQYF.